Below are 25 T cell receptor beta chains sequenced from a single sample in a study of blood T cell repertoires in COVID-19. Sequencing used immunoSEQ multiplex PCR; TCRdb keeps in-frame clones, though not all of them. The sample lists over 250,000 clones, roughly 90% seen once, with under 4.5% in the top ten. The specimen sequenced was peripheral blood. The source of these receptors is a man between 60 and 75 years old who had recovered from COVID-19.

The V gene is TRBV5-5, the J gene TRBJ1-4, with TRBD1 matching 7 bases. Germline V lookup: CDR1 SGHKS, CDR2 YYEKEE (reference sequence). The length of the CDR3 is 17 residues. The V gene end was trimmed by 1 base and the J gene end by 4 bases; junction bases not matched to a gene: 10. The CDR3 sequence: CASSLWTGEPNNEKLFF. In DNA, the CDR3 is TGTGCCAGCAGCTTGTGGACAGGAGAACCCAATAATGAAAAACTGTTTTTT.

The chain recombines TRBV6-5 with TRBJ1-2, with 8 bases fitting TRBD1. The CDR3 is 15 residues long. V shed 7 bases, J shed 1 base, and the junction held 8 bases outside the gene matches. The V gene's germline CDR1 is MNHEY and CDR2 SVGAGI. Here the CDR3 DNA reads TGTGCCAGCACCTTGGACAGGGACCTTAACTATGGCTACACCTTC. It is translated as CASTLDRDLNYGYTF.

The chain recombines TRBV6-6 with TRBJ1-1; possibly TRBD1 for D (5 bases). Germline V gives CDR1 MNHNY, CDR2 SVGAGI (reference sequence). Between the trimmed V and J ends, which lost 5 bases and 1 base, there was a span of 5 bases. CDR3 length equals 12 residues. For the CDR3, the DNA is TGTGCCAGCAGTACAGGGAACACTGAAGCTTTCTTT. The encoded protein is CASSTGNTEAFF.

The DNA of the CDR3 is TGTGCCAGCAGTTGGGACAGGGAAATCCTGTACTTC. Translating gives CASSWDREILYF. The chain has TRBV6-5 and TRBJ2-7; 9 nucleotides line up with TRBD1. Germline trimming cut 4 bases from V and 12 bases from J; bases unmatched to any gene: 7. The length of the CDR3 is 12 residues. Germline V gene sequence: CDR1 MNHEY, CDR2 SVGAGI.

The chain couples TRBV30 to TRBJ2-2; no clear D. Germline values: CDR1 GTSNPN, CDR2 SVGIG (reference sequence). Trimming took off 3 bases at V and 2 bases at J, with 4 bases between the two ends. The CDR3 has 12 amino acids. The CDR3 DNA follows: TGTGCCTGGAGACTCAACACCGGGGAGCTGTTTTTT. As protein: CAWRLNTGELFF.

The CDR3 reads CASSGQGAGELFF. The CDR3 DNA reads TGTGCCAGCAGTGGACAGGGGGCCGGGGAGCTGTTTTTT. This chain links TRBV2 with TRBJ2-2, with 9 bases that match TRBD1. The length of the CDR3 is 13 residues. Trimming removed 4 bases from V and 6 bases from J; junction bases left unmatched: 0. Germline V gives CDR1 SNHLY, CDR2 FYNNEI.

The chain employs TRBV24-1 and TRBJ2-2; 8 nucleotides agree with TRBD2. The CDR3 sequence is 14 residues long. Germline V gene sequence: CDR1 KGHDR, CDR2 SFDVKD. V gave up 7 bases and J gave up 5 bases; unmatched junction bases: 5. CDR3 sequence: CATRHGGGTGELFF. DNA of the CDR3: TGTGCCACCAGACACGGGGGGGGAACCGGGGAGCTGTTTTTT.

This clone came up once. The chain recombines TRBV18 with TRBJ2-3; 9 bases are a match to TRBD1. Germline V gene lookup returns CDR1 KGHSH and CDR2 LQKENI. J gave up 1 base and V 5 bases, and 7 bases lay outside the gene matches. CDR3 length equals 16 residues. In DNA form, the CDR3 reads TGTGCCAGCTCATACATCCGGGACAGGGGCACAGATACGCAGTATTTT. This codes for CASSYIRDRGTDTQYF.

This clone showed up just a few times. Other DNA sequences from this sample encode an identical CDR3 as well. J is TRBJ2-3 and V is TRBV7-3; 8 bases align to TRBD2. V lost 2 bases and J lost 0; bases outside the gene matches: 1. In germline, CDR1 is SGHTA, CDR2 FQGTGA. This CDR3 is built from 15 residues. CDR3 DNA sequence: TGTGCCAGCAGCTTAGCGGGGGGAAGCACAGATACGCAGTATTTT. This encodes CASSLAGGSTDTQYF. Full variable domain (missing parts from reference TRBV7-3 and TRBJ2-3): GAGVSQTPSNKVTEKGKYVELRCDPISGHTALYWYRQSLGQGPEFLIYFQGTGAADDSGLPNDRFFAVRPEGSVSTLKIQRTERGDSAVYLCASSLAGGSTDTQYFGPGTRLTVL.

V usage is TRBV6-5 and J usage is TRBJ2-7, with D perhaps TRBD2 (6 bases). Trimming took 8 bases from V and 1 from J, leaving 15 bases between them. The germline CDR1 and CDR2 sequences are MNHEY and SVGAGI. This CDR3 has 14 residues. The CDR3 reads CASPPRDFSYEQYF. The CDR3 nucleotides read TGTGCCAGCCCTCCCCGGGACTTTTCCTACGAGCAGTACTTC.

About this clone: In the same sample, other DNA sequences code for this CDR3. The genes are TRBV5-1 and TRBJ2-5; 7 bases match TRBD1. Germline values: CDR1 SGHRS, CDR2 YFSETQ. With V trimmed by 4 bases and J by 5 bases, 2 bases remained unmatched. The CDR3 runs to 12 residues. As DNA, the CDR3 is TGCGCCAGCAGCGTGGACAGGGAGACCCAGTACTTC. It yields the protein CASSVDRETQYF. The full variable domain, completed using reference TRBV5-1 and TRBJ2-5, is KAGVTQTPRYLIKTRGQQVTLSCSPISGHRSVSWYQQTPGQGLQFLFEYFSETQRNKGNFPGRFSGRQFSNSRSEMNVSTLELGDSALYLCASSVDRETQYFGPGTRLLVL.

V gene TRBV24-1 combines with J gene TRBJ2-1; 7 bases fit TRBD2. The V gene end was trimmed by 3 bases and the J gene end by 12 bases; junction bases not matched to a gene: 4. CDR3 length equals 12 residues. The germline CDR1 and CDR2 sequences are KGHDR and SFDVKD. The CDR3 loop is CATSDGRGSQFF. DNA for the CDR3: TGTGCCACCAGTGATGGGAGGGGTTCGCAGTTCTTC.

This chain links TRBV6-2 or TRBV6-3 with TRBJ1-1, with a possible D match to TRBD1 (5 bases). The CDR3 has 17 amino acids. Deletions cut 4 bases from V and 4 bases from J, with 22 bases between. Germline V lookup: CDR1 MNHEY, CDR2 SVGEGT. In DNA form, the CDR3 reads TGTGCCAGCAGTTTCACATCCGGGACGCCGGAGGGCACTGAAGCTTTCTTT. Translated: CASSFTSGTPEGTEAFF.

The V gene is TRBV5-4, the J gene TRBJ2-1; TRBD2 agrees at 8 bases. The V segment lost 0 bases and the J segment 0 bases; nucleotides outside the gene matches: 8. The CDR3 totals 18 residues. Per the germline V gene, CDR1 is SGHNT and CDR2 is YYREEE (reference sequence). This chain's CDR3 is CASSLGAGGGLSYNEQFF. The CDR3 nucleotides are TGTGCCAGCAGCTTGGGCGCCGGGGGGGGACTCTCCTACAATGAGCAGTTCTTC.

This clone was picked up a small number of times. Other nucleotide sequences from this sample produce the same CDR3. The rearrangement uses TRBV7-3 and TRBJ1-1; D call uncertain. The CDR3 length is 13 residues. CDR1 SGHTA and CDR2 FQGTGA come from the germline V gene. The V end was cut by 4 bases, the J end by 1 base, with 7 bases between. This CDR3 reads CASSSQANTEAFF. The CDR3 nucleotides are TGTGCCAGCAGCTCGCAGGCGAACACTGAAGCTTTCTTT. The full variable domain, its missing parts supplied by reference TRBV7-3 and TRBJ1-1, is GAGVSQTPSNKVTEKGKYVELRCDPISGHTALYWYRQSLGQGPEFLIYFQGTGAADDSGLPNDRFFAVRPEGSVSTLKIQRTERGDSAVYLCASSSQANTEAFFGQGTRLTVV.

The rearrangement joins TRBV9 to TRBJ1-4; weak D call: TRBD1 (5 bases). In germline, CDR1 is SGDLS, CDR2 YYNGEE. The CDR3 extends over 13 amino acids. Trimming removed 4 bases at V and 7 bases at J, with 11 bases between. DNA for the CDR3: TGTGCCAGCAGCCCGCTCCAGGGTGAAAAACTGTTTTTT. Translating gives CASSPLQGEKLFF.

The chain couples TRBV3-1 (or the pseudogene TRBV3-2) to TRBJ2-5, with TRBD1 matching 11 bases. Germline V lookup: CDR1 LGHDT, CDR2 YNNKEL (reference sequence). Trimming at V came to 3 bases and at J to 4 bases, leaving 4 bases not matched to a gene. The CDR3 is 15 residues long. CDR3 amino acids: CASSQDRGLGETQYF. The CDR3 DNA reads as TGTGCCAGCAGCCAGGACAGGGGGCTAGGAGAGACCCAGTACTTC.

This chain uses TRBV5-1 with TRBJ2-1; 8 nucleotides agree with TRBD1. From germline, CDR1 is SGHRS and CDR2 YFSETQ. The CDR3 extends over 15 amino acids. V trimming: 4 bases; J trimming: 0 bases; junction bases outside the gene matches: 3. DNA of the CDR3: TGCGCCAGCAGCGGGACAGGTCGCTCCTACAATGAGCAGTTCTTC. This gives the protein CASSGTGRSYNEQFF.

The V call is TRBV6-5, the J call TRBJ1-2, with D possibly being TRBD1 (5 bases). Per the germline V gene, CDR1 is MNHEY and CDR2 is SVGAGI. V gave up 0 bases and J gave up 8 bases, with 16 bases separating them. This CDR3 has 15 residues. In DNA form, the CDR3 reads TGTGCCAGCAGTTACTCTGCAGGGTGGGGGGAAGGCTACACCTTC. This translates into CASSYSAGWGEGYTF.

The chain employs TRBV6-2 or TRBV6-3 and TRBJ2-7, with D unresolved. The CDR3 spans 14 residues. V shed 3 bases and J shed 0 bases, with 9 bases lying between them. CDR1 is MNHEY, CDR2 SVGEGT, per germline. This CDR3 reads CASSYSPSSYEQYF. In DNA, the CDR3 is TGTGCCAGCAGTTATAGTCCTTCCTCCTACGAGCAGTACTTC.

V and J are TRBV4-2 and TRBJ2-6; 7 bases agree with TRBD1. After removal of 2 bases from V and 2 bases from J, the junction contained 3 bases not matched to a gene. The CDR3 has 16 residues. The germline V gene encodes CDR1 LGHNA and CDR2 YNFKEQ. CDR3 sequence: CASSQSDRAGANVLTF. For the CDR3, the DNA is TGTGCCAGCAGCCAATCCGACAGGGCTGGGGCCAACGTCCTGACTTTC.

V usage is TRBV30 and J usage is TRBJ2-7, with D unclear. Trimming left V 2 bases short and J 3 bases short, with 5 bases between. This CDR3 has 11 amino acids. The germline gives CDR1 GTSNPN, CDR2 SVGIG (reference sequence). This CDR3 is CAWSPSYEQYF. Written as DNA, the CDR3 is TGTGCCTGGAGTCCTAGCTACGAGCAGTACTTC.

CDR3 region: CASSPMQPGMSYTF. The DNA of the CDR3 is TGTGCCAGCAGTCCTATGCAGCCGGGGATGAGCTACACCTTC. The V gene is TRBV28, the J gene TRBJ1-2; D is unclear. CDR3 length equals 14 residues. The ends were cut back, 5 bases at V and 9 bases at J, with 19 bases in the middle. CDR1 and CDR2 from the germline V gene are MDHEN and SYDVKM.

This clone was seen just once. The chain uses TRBV5-1 and TRBJ2-7; D unclear. V shed 4 bases and J shed 2 bases, with 10 bases lying between them. This CDR3 has 13 amino acids. CDR1 and CDR2 from the germline V gene are SGHRS and YFSETQ. CDR3 region: CASSVERPYEQYF. The CDR3 nucleotides are TGCGCCAGCAGCGTGGAGAGGCCCTACGAGCAGTACTTC. Full variable domain (missing parts from reference TRBV5-1 and TRBJ2-7): KAGVTQTPRYLIKTRGQQVTLSCSPISGHRSVSWYQQTPGQGLQFLFEYFSETQRNKGNFPGRFSGRQFSNSRSEMNVSTLELGDSALYLCASSVERPYEQYFGPGTRLTVT.

The chain has TRBV7-6 and TRBJ2-1, with 8 bases identical to TRBD2. With V trimmed by 3 bases and J by 0 bases, 7 bases remained unmatched. Germline CDR1 SGHVS, CDR2 FNYEAQ. The CDR3 loop spans 17 amino acids. The CDR3, as DNA: TGTGCCAGCAGCTTGCGCTCGGGGGGGAGCTCCTACAATGAGCAGTTCTTC. Protein: CASSLRSGGSSYNEQFF.